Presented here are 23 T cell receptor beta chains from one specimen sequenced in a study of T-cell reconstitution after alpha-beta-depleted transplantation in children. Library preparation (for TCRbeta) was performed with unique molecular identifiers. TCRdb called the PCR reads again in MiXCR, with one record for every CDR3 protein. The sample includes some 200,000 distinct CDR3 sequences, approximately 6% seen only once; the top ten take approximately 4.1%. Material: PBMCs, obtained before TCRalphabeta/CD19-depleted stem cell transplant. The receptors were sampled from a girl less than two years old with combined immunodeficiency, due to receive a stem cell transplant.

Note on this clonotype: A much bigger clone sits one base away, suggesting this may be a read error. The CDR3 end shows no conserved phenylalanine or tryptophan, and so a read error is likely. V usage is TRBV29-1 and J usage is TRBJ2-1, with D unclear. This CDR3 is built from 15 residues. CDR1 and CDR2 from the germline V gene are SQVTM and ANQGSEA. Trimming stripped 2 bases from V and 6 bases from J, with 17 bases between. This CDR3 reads CSVELENRPINEQFI. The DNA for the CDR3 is TGCAGCGTTGAACTGGAGAATAGGCCTATCAATGAGCAGTTCATC.

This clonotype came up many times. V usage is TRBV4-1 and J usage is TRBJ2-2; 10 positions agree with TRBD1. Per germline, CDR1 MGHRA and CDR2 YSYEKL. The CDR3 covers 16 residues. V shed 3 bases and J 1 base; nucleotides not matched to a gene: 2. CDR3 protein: CASSQGQGWNTGELFF. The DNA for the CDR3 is TGCGCCAGCAGCCAGGGACAGGGGTGGAACACCGGGGAGCTGTTTTTT.

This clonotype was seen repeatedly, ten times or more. The CDR3 nucleotides read TGTGCCAGCAGCGTAGTCTCCGGGGAGCTGTTTTTT. It translates to CASSVVSGELFF. The chain recombines TRBV9 with TRBJ2-2; no definite D call. Germline assignment: CDR1 SGDLS and CDR2 YYNGEE. Trimming cost V 0 bases and J 6 bases, with 3 bases left between them. The CDR3 loop spans 12 amino acids.

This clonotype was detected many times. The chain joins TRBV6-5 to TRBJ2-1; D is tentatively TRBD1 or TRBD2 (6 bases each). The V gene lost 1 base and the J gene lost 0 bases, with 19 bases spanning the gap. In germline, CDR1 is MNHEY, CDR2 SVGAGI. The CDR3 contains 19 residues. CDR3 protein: CASSYFSYTQGGSYNEQFF. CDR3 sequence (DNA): TGTGCCAGCAGTTACTTCAGCTACACACAGGGAGGCTCCTACAATGAGCAGTTCTTC.

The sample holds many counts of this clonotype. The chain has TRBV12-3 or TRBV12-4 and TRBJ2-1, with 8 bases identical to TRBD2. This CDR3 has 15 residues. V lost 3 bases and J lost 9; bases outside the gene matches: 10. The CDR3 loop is CASSFPAGGKGEQFF. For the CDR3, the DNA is TGTGCCAGCAGTTTTCCGGCGGGGGGTAAGGGTGAGCAGTTCTTC.

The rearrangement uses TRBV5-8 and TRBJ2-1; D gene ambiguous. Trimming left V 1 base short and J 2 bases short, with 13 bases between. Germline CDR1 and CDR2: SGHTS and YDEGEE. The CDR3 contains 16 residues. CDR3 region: CASSLFGQSPYNEQFF. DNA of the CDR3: TGTGCCAGCAGCTTGTTTGGGCAGTCTCCCTACAATGAGCAGTTCTTC.

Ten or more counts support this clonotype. This chain's CDR3 is CSVLSGDEKLFF. The CDR3 nucleotides read TGCAGCGTTTTGTCAGGGGATGAAAAACTGTTTTTT. The chain links TRBV29-1 to TRBJ1-4, with D maybe TRBD1 (6 bases). The V gene lost 5 bases and the J gene lost 6 bases, with 10 bases spanning the gap. This CDR3 is 12 amino acids long. Germline assignment: CDR1 SQVTM and CDR2 ANQGSEA.

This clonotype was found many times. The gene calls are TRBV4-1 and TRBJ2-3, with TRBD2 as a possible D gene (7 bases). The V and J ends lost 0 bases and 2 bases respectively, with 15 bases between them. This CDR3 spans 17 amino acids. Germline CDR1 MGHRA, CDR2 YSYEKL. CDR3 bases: TGCGCCAGCAGCCAAGACGGGGCGGGGGCTATCACAGATACGCAGTATTTT. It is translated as CASSQDGAGAITDTQYF.

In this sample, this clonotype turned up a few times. The CDR3 nucleotides are TGTGCCAGCAGTTGGGGAGTTTCCACACCGGTTACCGGGGAGCTGTTTTTT. Protein product: CASSWGVSTPVTGELFF. J is TRBJ2-2 and V is TRBV6-2 or TRBV6-3, with D perhaps matching TRBD2 (5 bases). The CDR3 runs to 17 residues. Per the germline V gene, CDR1 is MNHEY and CDR2 is SVGEGT. V shed 4 bases and J shed 5 bases, with 20 bases lying between them.

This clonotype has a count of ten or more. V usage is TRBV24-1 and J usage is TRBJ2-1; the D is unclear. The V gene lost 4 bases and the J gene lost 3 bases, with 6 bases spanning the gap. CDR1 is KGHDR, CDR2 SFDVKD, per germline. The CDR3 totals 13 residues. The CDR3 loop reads CATSDPSYNEQFF. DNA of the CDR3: TGTGCCACCAGTGACCCGAGCTACAATGAGCAGTTCTTC.

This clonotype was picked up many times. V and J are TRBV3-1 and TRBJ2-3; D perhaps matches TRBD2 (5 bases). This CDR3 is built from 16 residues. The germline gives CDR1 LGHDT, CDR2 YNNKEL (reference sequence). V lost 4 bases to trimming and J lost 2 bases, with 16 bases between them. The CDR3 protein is CASSLVVSGPTDTQYF. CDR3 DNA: TGTGCCAGCAGCCTCGTGGTGAGCGGACCCACAGATACGCAGTATTTT.

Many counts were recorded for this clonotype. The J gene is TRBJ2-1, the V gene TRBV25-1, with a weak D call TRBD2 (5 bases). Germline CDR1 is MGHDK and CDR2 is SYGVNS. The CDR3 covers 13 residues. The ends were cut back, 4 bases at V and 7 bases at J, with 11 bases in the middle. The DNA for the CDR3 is TGTGCCAGCAGTGTAACTAGTTCGAATGAGCAGTTCTTC. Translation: CASSVTSSNEQFF. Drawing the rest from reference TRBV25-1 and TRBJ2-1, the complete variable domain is EADIYQTPRYLVIGTGKKITLECSQTMGHDKMYWYQQDPGMELHLIHYSYGVNSTEKGDLSSESTVSRIRTEHFPLTLESARPSHTSQYLCASSVTSSNEQFFGPGTRLTVL.

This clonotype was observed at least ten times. CDR3 sequence reads: CAISPQGGLAGEEQYF. In DNA, the CDR3 is TGTGCCATCAGCCCTCAAGGGGGACTAGCGGGAGAAGAGCAGTACTTC. The gene calls are TRBV10-3 and TRBJ2-7, with TRBD2 matching 14 bases. The germline V gene encodes CDR1 ENHRY and CDR2 SYGVKD. This CDR3 is built from 16 residues. The trim removed 6 bases at V and 7 bases at J, leaving 11 bases unmatched.

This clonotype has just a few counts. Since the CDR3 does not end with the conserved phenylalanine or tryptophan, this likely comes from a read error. The CDR3 DNA sequence: TGCGCCAGCAGCCAAATCAGGGGGCGCTTGTATCAGCCCCAGCATTCT. Encoded protein: CASSQIRGRLYQPQHS. This chain uses TRBV4-1 with TRBJ1-5, with 8 bases matching TRBD1. The CDR3 is 16 residues long. Trimming cost V 2 bases and J 5 bases; bases outside gene matches: 8. Germline CDR1 reads MGHRA; CDR2 reads YSYEKL.

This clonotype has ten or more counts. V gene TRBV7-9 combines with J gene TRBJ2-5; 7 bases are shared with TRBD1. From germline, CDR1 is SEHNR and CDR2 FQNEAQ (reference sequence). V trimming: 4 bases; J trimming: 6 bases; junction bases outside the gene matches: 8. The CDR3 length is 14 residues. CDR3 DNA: TGTGCCAGCAGCTCGACAGGGATCGGAAAGACCCAGTACTTC. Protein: CASSSTGIGKTQYF.

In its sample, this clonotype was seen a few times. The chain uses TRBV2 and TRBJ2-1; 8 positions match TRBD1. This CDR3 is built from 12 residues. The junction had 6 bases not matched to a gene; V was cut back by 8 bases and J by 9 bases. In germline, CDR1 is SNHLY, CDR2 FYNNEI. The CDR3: CASHDRGGEQFF. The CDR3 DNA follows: TGTGCCAGCCATGACAGGGGCGGTGAGCAGTTCTTC. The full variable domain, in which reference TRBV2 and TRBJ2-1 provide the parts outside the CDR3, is EPEVTQTPSHQVTQMGQEVILRCVPISNHLYFYWYRQILGQKVEFLVSFYNNEISEKSEIFDDQFSVERPDGSNFTLKIRSTKLEDSAMYFCASHDRGGEQFFGPGTRLTVL.

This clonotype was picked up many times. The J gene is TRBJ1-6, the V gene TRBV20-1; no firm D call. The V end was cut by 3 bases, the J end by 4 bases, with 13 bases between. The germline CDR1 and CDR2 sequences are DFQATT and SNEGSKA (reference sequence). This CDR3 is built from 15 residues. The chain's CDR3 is CSARRAVRYNSPLHF. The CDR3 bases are TGCAGTGCTAGGAGGGCAGTGCGTTATAATTCACCCCTCCACTTT.

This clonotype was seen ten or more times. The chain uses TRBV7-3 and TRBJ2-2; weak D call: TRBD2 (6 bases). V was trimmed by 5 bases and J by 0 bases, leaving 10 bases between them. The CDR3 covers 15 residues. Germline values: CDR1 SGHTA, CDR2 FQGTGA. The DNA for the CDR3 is TGTGCCAGCAGCCCGGGACTTTCGAACACCGGGGAGCTGTTTTTT. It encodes CASSPGLSNTGELFF.

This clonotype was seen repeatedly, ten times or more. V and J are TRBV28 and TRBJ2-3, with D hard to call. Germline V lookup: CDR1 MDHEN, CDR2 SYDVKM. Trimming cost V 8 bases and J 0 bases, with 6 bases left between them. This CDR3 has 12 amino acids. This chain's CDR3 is CASALSTDTQYF. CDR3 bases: TGTGCCAGCGCCCTTAGCACAGATACGCAGTATTTT.

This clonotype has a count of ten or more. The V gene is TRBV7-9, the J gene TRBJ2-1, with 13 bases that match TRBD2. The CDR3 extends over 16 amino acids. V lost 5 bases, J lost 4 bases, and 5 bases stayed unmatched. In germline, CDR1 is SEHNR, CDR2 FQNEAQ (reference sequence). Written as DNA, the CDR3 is TGTGCCAGCAGCCAAACTAGCGGGAGGGCGTACAATGAGCAGTTCTTC. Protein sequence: CASSQTSGRAYNEQFF.

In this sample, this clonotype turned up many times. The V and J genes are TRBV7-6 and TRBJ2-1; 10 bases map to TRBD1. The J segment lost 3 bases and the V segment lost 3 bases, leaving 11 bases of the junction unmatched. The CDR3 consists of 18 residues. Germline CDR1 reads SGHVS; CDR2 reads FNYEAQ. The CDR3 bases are TGTGCCAGCAGCTTGGGGACCGCGGGACAGGGGCACTACAATGAGCAGTTCTTC. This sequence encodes CASSLGTAGQGHYNEQFF. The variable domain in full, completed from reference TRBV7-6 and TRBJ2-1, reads GAGVSQSPRYKVTKRGQDVALRCDPISGHVSLYWYRQALGQGPEFLTYFNYEAQQDKSGLPNDRFSAERPEGSISTLTIQRTEQRDSAMYRCASSLGTAGQGHYNEQFFGPGTRLTVL.

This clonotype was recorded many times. In nucleotides, the CDR3 is TGTGCCAGCAGCTTATGGCTCAACACCGGGGAGCTGTTTTTT. As protein: CASSLWLNTGELFF. J is TRBJ2-2 and V is TRBV7-2, with D unclear. V was cut by 2 bases and J by 2 bases, with 6 bases left in between. CDR1 SGHTA and CDR2 FQGNSA come from the germline V gene. The CDR3 consists of 14 residues.

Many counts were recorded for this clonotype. The CDR3 spells CASSVDGGYNEQFF. The CDR3 DNA reads as TGTGCCAGCAGCGTGGACGGAGGTTACAATGAGCAGTTCTTC. The rearrangement uses TRBV9 and TRBJ2-1, with D possibly TRBD2 on 5 matching bases. The CDR3 is 14 amino acids. Trimming took 2 bases from V and 4 from J, leaving 10 bases between them. Germline CDR1 and CDR2: SGDLS and YYNGEE.